The 27 T cell receptor beta chains below all came from one sample that was sequenced in a study of T cells in Graves' hyperthyroidism and ophthalmopathy. RNA transcripts were the template for amplifying TCR beta CDR3 regions. A set of HTBI primers served as the primers for a first-round RT-PCR of the TCR CDR3. TCRdb re-called the multiplex PCR reads through MiXCR, storing one row per CDR3 protein. This table has approximately 530,000 distinct CDR3 sequences, about 20% appearing once. Sequenced sample: blood. The receptors were sampled from a man aged 35 to 55 with Graves' ophthalmopathy.

At least ten counts were recorded for this clonotype. The chain couples TRBV12-3 or TRBV12-4 to TRBJ2-1; D gene unclear. The V gene lost 3 bases and the J gene lost 4 bases, with 7 bases spanning the gap. CDR3 size: 13 residues. The CDR3 coding sequence is TGTGCCAGCAGTTTTCTCGGTTACAATGAGCAGTTCTTC. The encoded protein is CASSFLGYNEQFF.

This clonotype came up many times. The V call is TRBV2, the J call TRBJ2-1, with 10 positions matching TRBD2. Unmatched junction bases numbered 4, after V lost 8 bases and J lost 6 bases. This CDR3 comprises 13 residues. CDR1 and CDR2 (germline): SNHLY, FYNNEI. The CDR3 spells CASRTSGTNEQFF. CDR3 DNA: TGTGCCAGCCGGACTAGCGGTACCAATGAGCAGTTCTTC.

This clonotype was detected many times. The gene calls are TRBV18 and TRBJ2-2; possibly TRBD2 for D (5 bases). V gave up 3 bases and J gave up 3 bases, with 11 bases separating them. The germline CDR1 and CDR2 sequences are KGHSH and LQKENI. The CDR3 is 15 amino acids. The CDR3 is CASSPFSDYTGELFF. For the CDR3, the DNA is TGTGCCAGCTCACCCTTTAGCGACTACACCGGGGAGCTGTTTTTT.

The sample holds a few counts of this clonotype. This chain links TRBV10-3 with TRBJ2-2, with D possibly being TRBD1 (6 bases). Trimming pared 8 bases from V and 4 bases from J, leaving 11 bases between. Germline CDR1 is ENHRY and CDR2 is SYGVKD. The CDR3 spans 13 residues. The CDR3 reads CAISGTLTGELFF. CDR3 nucleotide sequence: TGTGCCATCTCCGGGACACTCACCGGGGAGCTGTTTTTT.

This clonotype was counted ten times or more. The J gene is TRBJ1-5, the V gene TRBV12-3 or TRBV12-4; TRBD1 aligns across 7 bases. V lost 6 bases to trimming and J lost 5 bases; unmatched junction nucleotides: 1. The CDR3 has 12 residues. The CDR3 loop reads CASSQGDQPQHF. The CDR3 DNA sequence: TGTGCCAGCAGCCAGGGGGATCAGCCCCAGCATTTT.

Ten or more counts support this clonotype. The rearrangement uses TRBV27 and TRBJ2-7; D may match TRBD1 or TRBD2 (6 bases each). The CDR3 spans 16 residues. V shed 4 bases and J shed 6 bases, with 22 bases lying between them. Per the germline V gene, CDR1 is MNHEY and CDR2 is SMNVEV (reference sequence). CDR3 sequence: CASSSDTTGQGGEQYF. CDR3 DNA sequence: TGTGCCAGCAGTTCAGACACCACAGGGCAGGGAGGCGAGCAGTACTTC.

This clonotype was found many times. The V and J genes are TRBV11-2 and TRBJ2-1; D unclear. Germline V CDR1 and CDR2: SGHAT, FQNNGV. Trimming shortened V by 5 bases and J by 10 bases, and 12 bases separated the two germline ends. This CDR3 spans 12 amino acids. The CDR3 coding sequence is TGTGCCAGCAGCACATGGTCGGGCGAGCAGTTCTTC. Translation: CASSTWSGEQFF.

This clonotype has a count of ten or more. The genes are TRBV30 and TRBJ1-1; 9 positions match TRBD1. The CDR3 is 13 residues long. V was clipped by 3 bases and J by 4 bases; unmatched bases: 3. The germline V gene encodes CDR1 GTSNPN and CDR2 SVGIG (reference sequence). In nucleotides, the CDR3 is TGTGCCTGGAGCTTACAGGGGGCCACTGAAGCTTTCTTT. Its translation is CAWSLQGATEAFF. Full variable domain (remainder filled in from reference TRBV30 and TRBJ1-1): SQTIHQWPATLVQPVGSPLSLECTVEGTSNPNLYWYRQAAGRGLQLLFYSVGIGQISSEVPQNLSASRPQDRQFILSSKKLLLSDSGFYLCAWSLQGATEAFFGQGTRLTVV.

The rearrangement joins TRBV6-1 to TRBJ1-1; unclear D gene. The V end lost 4 bases, the J end lost 0 bases, and 6 bases lay between the germline ends. This CDR3 is built from 13 residues. Germline V lookup: CDR1 MNHNS, CDR2 SASEGT. The CDR3 DNA reads as TGTGCCAGCAGTGGGGCGGTGAACACTGAAGCTTTCTTT. It specifies CASSGAVNTEAFF.

This clonotype was counted a single time. The V gene is TRBV29-1, the J gene TRBJ2-7; D is perhaps TRBD1 (6 bases). This CDR3 contains 12 residues. Trimming pared 5 bases from V and 3 bases from J, leaving 11 bases between. CDR1 and CDR2 (germline): SQVTM, ANQGSEA. In DNA, the CDR3 is TGCAGCGTTTCGACAGGCGGCTACGAGCAGTACTTC. It yields the protein CSVSTGGYEQYF.

The chain combines TRBV27 with TRBJ1-1; D remains ambiguous. The germline CDR1 and CDR2 sequences are MNHEY and SMNVEV (reference sequence). The ends were cut back, 6 bases at V and 6 bases at J, with 17 bases in the middle. This CDR3 has 14 residues. The DNA for the CDR3 is TGTGCCAGCAGGCCCTCACAGCCTCACGCTGAAGCTTTCTTT. The encoded protein is CASRPSQPHAEAFF.

This clonotype was recorded a few times. The chain is built from TRBV6-2 or TRBV6-3 and TRBJ1-1, with TRBD1 as a possible D gene (5 bases). Trimming pared 2 bases from V and 2 bases from J, leaving 15 bases between. Germline V gene data show CDR1 as MNHEY and CDR2 as SVGEGT. The CDR3 sequence is 16 residues long. DNA for the CDR3: TGTGCCAGCAGTTACCCTCTAGGTCAGGGCAACACTGAAGCTTTCTTT. Its translation: CASSYPLGQGNTEAFF.

This clonotype was found many times. The chain links TRBV6-2 or TRBV6-3 to TRBJ2-7, with D possibly being TRBD2 (6 bases). Germline assignment: CDR1 MNHEY and CDR2 SVGEGT. The CDR3 extends over 16 amino acids. V shed 7 bases and J shed 7 bases, with 26 bases lying between them. CDR3 amino acids: CASTWGGLGEEGEQYF. CDR3 in DNA: TGTGCCAGCACCTGGGGAGGATTGGGCGAGGAAGGGGAGCAGTACTTC.

This clonotype was seen ten or more times. The V gene is TRBV6-1, the J gene TRBJ1-1; 8 nucleotides agree with TRBD1. The ends lost 5 bases at V and 3 bases at J; junction bases unmatched: 17. Germline V CDR1 and CDR2: MNHNS, SASEGT. There are 18 residues in the CDR3. CDR3: CASSPPTGEISPHTEAFF. As DNA, the CDR3 is TGTGCCAGCAGTCCCCCGACAGGGGAGATTTCGCCGCACACTGAAGCTTTCTTT.

This clonotype was seen a handful of times. The J gene is TRBJ2-1, the V gene TRBV11-3; the match to TRBD2 covers 10 bases. With V trimmed by 5 bases and J by 7 bases, 8 bases remained unmatched. CDR3 length: 15 amino acids. Germline assignment: CDR1 SGHNT and CDR2 YENEEA. The CDR3 here is CASSGSSSGSNEQFF. Written as DNA, the CDR3 is TGTGCCAGCAGCGGCTCCTCTAGCGGGAGTAATGAGCAGTTCTTC.

This clonotype came up many times. This sequence joins TRBV11-2 and TRBJ2-3; D may correspond to TRBD1 or TRBD2 (6 bases each). Germline CDR1 is SGHAT and CDR2 is FQNNGV. CDR3 length: 13 amino acids. V lost 5 bases and J 10 bases, leaving 16 bases between the germline ends. Written as DNA, the CDR3 is TGTGCCAGCAGCCTCGAGAGGGGGGACGCGCAGTATTTT. Protein sequence: CASSLERGDAQYF. Combining the CDR3 with reference TRBV11-2 and TRBJ2-3 gives the whole variable domain EAGVAQSPRYKIIEKRQSVAFWCNPISGHATLYWYQQILGQGPKLLIQFQNNGVVDDSQLPKDRFSAERLKGVDSTLKIQPAKLEDSAVYLCASSLERGDAQYFGPGTRLTVL.

This rearrangement joins TRBV19 to TRBJ1-5, with D possibly being TRBD1 (6 bases). Germline V lookup: CDR1 LNHDA, CDR2 SQIVND (reference sequence). The CDR3 is 13 residues long. Trimming shortened V by 4 bases and J by 5 bases, and 9 bases separated the two germline ends. The CDR3 region is CASSTDRHQPQHF. For the CDR3, the DNA is TGTGCCAGTAGTACGGACAGACATCAGCCCCAGCATTTT.

The chain carries TRBV29-1 and TRBJ2-3; 8 bases match TRBD1. Per the germline V gene, CDR1 is SQVTM and CDR2 is ANQGSEA. The CDR3 is 13 amino acids. CDR3 sequence (DNA): TGCAGTTTCGGGACAGGAGGTACAGATACGCAGTATTTT. Amino acids: CSFGTGGTDTQYF.

This clonotype occurred many times. The rearrangement links TRBV5-1 to TRBJ2-1; D perhaps matches TRBD2 (6 bases). The CDR3 covers 14 residues. Germline loops: CDR1 SGHRS, CDR2 YFSETQ. Trimming removed 1 base at V and 6 bases at J, with 11 bases between. CDR3 residues: CASSLREGLNEQFF. The CDR3 nucleotides are TGCGCCAGCAGCTTGCGCGAGGGACTCAATGAGCAGTTCTTC.

The J gene is TRBJ2-7, the V gene TRBV20-1, with D uncertain. Germline CDR1 DFQATT, CDR2 SNEGSKA (reference sequence). The CDR3 is 12 amino acids. V gave up 3 bases and J gave up 2 bases, with 8 bases separating them. CDR3 coding DNA: TGCAGTGCTAGTGGTTTCCCCTACGAGCAGTACTTC. It encodes CSASGFPYEQYF.

This clonotype was seen ten or more times. The rearrangement links TRBV12-3 or TRBV12-4 to TRBJ2-3; 9 bases match TRBD2. The CDR3 is made up of 16 amino acids. Trimming at V came to 7 bases and at J to 2 bases, leaving 10 bases not matched to a gene. CDR3 loop: CASTELAGGTTDTQYF. CDR3 nucleotide sequence: TGTGCCAGCACCGAACTCGCGGGGGGGACCACAGATACGCAGTATTTT.

At least ten counts were recorded for this clonotype. The chain employs TRBV3-1 and TRBJ2-1; maybe TRBD2 (5 bases). The V gene's germline CDR1 is LGHDT and CDR2 YNNKEL (reference sequence). Trimming removed 0 bases at V and 6 bases at J, with 12 bases between. The CDR3 consists of 15 residues. The CDR3 protein is CASSQDSLASNEQFF. The DNA for the CDR3 is TGTGCCAGCAGCCAAGATTCCCTAGCCTCCAATGAGCAGTTCTTC.

This clonotype has ten or more counts. The J gene is TRBJ2-5, the V gene TRBV6-1; 7 bases are a match to TRBD2. Germline V gene lookup returns CDR1 MNHNS and CDR2 SASEGT. Losses at the gene ends were 5 bases for V and 0 bases for J; bases not matched to a gene: 12. The CDR3 spans 17 residues. The CDR3 region is CASSPWIAGQYQETQYF. The CDR3 bases are TGTGCCAGCAGTCCTTGGATAGCGGGCCAGTACCAAGAGACCCAGTACTTC.

The chain links TRBV7-9 to TRBJ1-2; D gene unclear. The germline V and J ends were trimmed by 0 bases and 5 bases, with 7 bases remaining between them. The CDR3 loop spans 13 amino acids. The germline V gene has CDR1 SEHNR and CDR2 FQNEAQ (reference sequence). The CDR3 nucleotides read TGTGCCAGCAGCTTAGCGGTGGGGTATGGCTACACCTTC. As protein: CASSLAVGYGYTF.

This chain links TRBV7-9 with TRBJ1-4; the D is unclear. Germline CDR1 is SEHNR and CDR2 is FQNEAQ (reference sequence). The CDR3 is 15 amino acids. V gave up 5 bases and J gave up 4 bases, with 14 bases separating them. The CDR3 coding sequence is TGTGCCAGCAGCGTAGGAACCACCCTTAATGAAAAACTGTTTTTT. Translated: CASSVGTTLNEKLFF.

The chain joins TRBV2 to TRBJ2-2, with 7 bases aligning to TRBD1. Trimming took 4 bases from V and 2 from J; bases not matched to a gene: 4. Germline V gene lookup returns CDR1 SNHLY and CDR2 FYNNEI. This CDR3 region has 15 residues. The chain's CDR3 is CASSVGTDNTGELFF. CDR3 nucleotides: TGTGCCAGCAGTGTTGGGACAGATAACACCGGGGAGCTGTTTTTT.

The gene calls are TRBV9 and TRBJ2-3; possible D gene TRBD2, 6 bases. This CDR3 has 14 residues. V lost 5 bases and J lost 7, with 17 bases in between. Germline loops: CDR1 SGDLS, CDR2 YYNGEE. The CDR3 loop is CASSLGTGVNTQYF. CDR3 nucleotides: TGTGCCAGCAGTCTCGGGACTGGCGTAAATACGCAGTATTTT.